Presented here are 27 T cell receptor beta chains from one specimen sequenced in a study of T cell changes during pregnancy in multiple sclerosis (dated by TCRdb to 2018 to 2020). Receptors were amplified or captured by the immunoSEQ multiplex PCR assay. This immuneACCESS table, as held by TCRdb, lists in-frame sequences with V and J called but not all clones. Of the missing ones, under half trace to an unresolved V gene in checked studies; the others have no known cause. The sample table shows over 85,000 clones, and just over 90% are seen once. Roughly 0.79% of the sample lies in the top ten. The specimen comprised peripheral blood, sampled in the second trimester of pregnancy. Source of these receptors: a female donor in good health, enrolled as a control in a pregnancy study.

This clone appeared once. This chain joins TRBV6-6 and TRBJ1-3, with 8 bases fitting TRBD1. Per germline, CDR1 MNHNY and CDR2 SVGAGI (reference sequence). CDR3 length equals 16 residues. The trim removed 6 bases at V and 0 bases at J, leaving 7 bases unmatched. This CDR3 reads CASSLDRALSGNTIYF. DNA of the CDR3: TGTGCCAGCAGCCTGGACAGGGCCCTCTCTGGAAACACCATATATTTT.

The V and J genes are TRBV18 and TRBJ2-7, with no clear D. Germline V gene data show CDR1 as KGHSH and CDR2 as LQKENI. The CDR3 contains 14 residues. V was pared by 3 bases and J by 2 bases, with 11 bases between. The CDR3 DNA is TGTGCCAGCTCACCCACAAATCCTCCCTACGAGCAGTACTTC. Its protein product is CASSPTNPPYEQYF. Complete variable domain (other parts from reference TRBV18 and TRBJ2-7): NAGVMQNPRHLVRRRGQEARLRCSPMKGHSHVYWYRQLPEEGLKFMVYLQKENIIDESGMPKERFSAEFPKEGPSILRIQQVVRGDSAAYFCASSPTNPPYEQYFGPGTRLTVT.

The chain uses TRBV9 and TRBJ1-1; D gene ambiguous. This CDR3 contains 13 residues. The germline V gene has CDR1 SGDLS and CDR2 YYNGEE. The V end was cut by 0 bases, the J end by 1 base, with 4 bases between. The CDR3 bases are TGTGCCAGCAGCGTAGTGAGGAACACTGAAGCTTTCTTT. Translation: CASSVVRNTEAFF.

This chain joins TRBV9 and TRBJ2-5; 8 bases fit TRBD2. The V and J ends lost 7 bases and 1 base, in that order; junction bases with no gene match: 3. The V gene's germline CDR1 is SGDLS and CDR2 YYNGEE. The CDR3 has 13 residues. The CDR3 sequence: CASATSVQETQYF. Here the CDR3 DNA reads TGTGCCAGCGCGACTAGCGTCCAAGAGACCCAGTACTTC.

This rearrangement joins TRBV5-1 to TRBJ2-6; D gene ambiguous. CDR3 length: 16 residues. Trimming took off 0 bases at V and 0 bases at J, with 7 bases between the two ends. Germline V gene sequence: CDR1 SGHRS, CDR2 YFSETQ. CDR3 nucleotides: TGCGCCAGCAGCTTGGTAGGCGGCTCTGGGGCCAACGTCCTGACTTTC. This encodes CASSLVGGSGANVLTF.

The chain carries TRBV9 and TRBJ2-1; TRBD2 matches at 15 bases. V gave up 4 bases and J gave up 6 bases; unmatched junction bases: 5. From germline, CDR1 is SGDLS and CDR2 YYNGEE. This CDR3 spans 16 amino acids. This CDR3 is CASSMGLAGGGNEQFF. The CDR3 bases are TGTGCCAGCAGCATGGGACTAGCGGGAGGCGGCAATGAGCAGTTCTTC.

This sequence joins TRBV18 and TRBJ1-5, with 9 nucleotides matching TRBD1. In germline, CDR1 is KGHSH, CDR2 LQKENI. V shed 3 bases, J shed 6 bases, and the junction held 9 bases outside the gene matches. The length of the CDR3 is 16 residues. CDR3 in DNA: TGTGCCAGCTCACCCTATGGACAGGGGAGCCCTCAGCCCCAGCATTTT. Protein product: CASSPYGQGSPQPQHF. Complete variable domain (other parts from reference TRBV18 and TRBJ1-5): NAGVMQNPRHLVRRRGQEARLRCSPMKGHSHVYWYRQLPEEGLKFMVYLQKENIIDESGMPKERFSAEFPKEGPSILRIQQVVRGDSAAYFCASSPYGQGSPQPQHFGDGTRLSIL.

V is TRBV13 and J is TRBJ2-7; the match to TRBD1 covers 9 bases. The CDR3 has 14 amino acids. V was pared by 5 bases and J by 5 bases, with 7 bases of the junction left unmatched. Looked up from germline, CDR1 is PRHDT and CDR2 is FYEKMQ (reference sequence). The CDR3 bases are TGTGCCAGCAGCCATCGGACAGGGGTGGACGAGCAGTACTTC. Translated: CASSHRTGVDEQYF. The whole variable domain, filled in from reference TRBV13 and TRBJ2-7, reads AAGVIQSPRHLIKEKRETATLKCYPIPRHDTVYWYQQGPGQDPQFLISFYEKMQSDKGSIPDRFSAQQFSDYHSELNMSSLELGDSALYFCASSHRTGVDEQYFGPGTRLTVT.

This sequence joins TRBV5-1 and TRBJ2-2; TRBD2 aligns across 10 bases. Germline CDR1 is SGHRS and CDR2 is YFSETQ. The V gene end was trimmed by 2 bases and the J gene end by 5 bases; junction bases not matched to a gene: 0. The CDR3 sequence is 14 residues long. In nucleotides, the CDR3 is TGCGCCAGCAGCTTAGCGGGAGGGACCGGGGAGCTGTTTTTT. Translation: CASSLAGGTGELFF.

DNA of the CDR3: TGCGCCAGCAGCTTAGCCGGACAGGGCGGCTATGGCTACACCTTC. Protein sequence: CASSLAGQGGYGYTF. This sequence joins TRBV5-1 and TRBJ1-2; 8 bases line up with TRBD1. This CDR3 region has 15 residues. V was clipped by 2 bases and J by 4 bases; unmatched bases: 7. Germline lookup yields CDR1 SGHRS and CDR2 YFSETQ.

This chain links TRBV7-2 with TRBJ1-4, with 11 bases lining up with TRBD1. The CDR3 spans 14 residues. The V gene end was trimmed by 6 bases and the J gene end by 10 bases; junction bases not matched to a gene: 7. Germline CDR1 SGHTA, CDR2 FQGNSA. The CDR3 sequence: CASSHSGTGGKLFF. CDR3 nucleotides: TGTGCCAGCAGTCACAGCGGGACAGGGGGAAAACTGTTTTTT.

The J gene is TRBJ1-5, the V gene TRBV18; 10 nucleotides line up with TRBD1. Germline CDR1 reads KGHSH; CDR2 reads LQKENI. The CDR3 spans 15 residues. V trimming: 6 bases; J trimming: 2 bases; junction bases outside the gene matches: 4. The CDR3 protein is CASSGTGDGNQPQHF. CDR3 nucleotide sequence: TGTGCCAGCTCCGGGACAGGGGACGGCAATCAGCCCCAGCATTTT.

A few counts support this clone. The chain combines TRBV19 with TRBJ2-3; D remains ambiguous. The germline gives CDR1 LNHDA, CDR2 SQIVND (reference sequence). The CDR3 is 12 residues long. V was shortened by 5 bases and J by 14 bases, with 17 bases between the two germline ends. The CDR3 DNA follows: TGTGCCAGTAGTCCTCTACAGTCTCTGCCGTATTTT. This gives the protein CASSPLQSLPYF.

The CDR3, as DNA: TGCGCCAGCAGCTCTGGGCCCGAGGGCACTGAAGCTTTCTTT. It encodes CASSSGPEGTEAFF. The chain combines TRBV5-1 with TRBJ1-1; D uncertain. The CDR3 has 14 residues. The germline V gene encodes CDR1 SGHRS and CDR2 YFSETQ. Deletions cut 3 bases from V and 4 bases from J, with 13 bases between.

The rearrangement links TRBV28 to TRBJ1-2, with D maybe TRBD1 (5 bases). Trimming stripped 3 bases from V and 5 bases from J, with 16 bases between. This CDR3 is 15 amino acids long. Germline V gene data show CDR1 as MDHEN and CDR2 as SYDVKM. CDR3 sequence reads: CASSFSSDSRYGYTF. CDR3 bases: TGTGCCAGCAGTTTTAGTTCAGACAGCCGTTATGGCTACACCTTC.

Here the CDR3 reads CASSEVLGTVSYEQYF. The CDR3 nucleotides are TGTGCCAGCAGTGAGGTTCTCGGGACTGTTTCCTACGAGCAGTACTTC. V usage is TRBV2 and J usage is TRBJ2-7, with a tentative D call TRBD2 (6 bases). Per germline, CDR1 SNHLY and CDR2 FYNNEI. Trimming removed 3 bases at V and 1 base at J, with 16 bases between. The CDR3 consists of 16 residues.

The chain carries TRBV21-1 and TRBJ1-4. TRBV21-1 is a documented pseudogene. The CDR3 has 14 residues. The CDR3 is CASSKDRANEKLFF. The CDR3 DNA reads TGTGCCAGCAGCAAAGACCGGGCTAATGAAAAACTGTTTTTT.

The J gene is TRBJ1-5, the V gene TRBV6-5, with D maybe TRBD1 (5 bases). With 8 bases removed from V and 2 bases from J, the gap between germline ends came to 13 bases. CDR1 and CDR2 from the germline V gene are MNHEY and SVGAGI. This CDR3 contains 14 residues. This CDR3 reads CASRGGRGNQPQHF. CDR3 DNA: TGTGCCAGCCGGGGGGGAAGGGGCAATCAGCCCCAGCATTTT.

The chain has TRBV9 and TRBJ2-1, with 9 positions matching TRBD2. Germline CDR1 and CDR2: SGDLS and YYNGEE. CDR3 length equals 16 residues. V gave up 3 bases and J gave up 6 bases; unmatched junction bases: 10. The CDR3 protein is CASSATGTSRVNEQFF. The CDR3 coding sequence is TGTGCCAGCAGCGCCACCGGGACTAGCAGAGTCAATGAGCAGTTCTTC.

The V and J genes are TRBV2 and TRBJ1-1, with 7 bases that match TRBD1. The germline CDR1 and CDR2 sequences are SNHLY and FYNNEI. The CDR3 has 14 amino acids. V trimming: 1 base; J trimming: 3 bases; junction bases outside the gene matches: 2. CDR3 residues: CASSEGQGYTEAFF. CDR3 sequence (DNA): TGTGCCAGCAGTGAAGGACAGGGCTACACTGAAGCTTTCTTT.

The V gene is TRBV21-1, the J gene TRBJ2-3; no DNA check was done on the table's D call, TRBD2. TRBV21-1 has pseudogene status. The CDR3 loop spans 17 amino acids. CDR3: CASSNPGLAGGRIAQYF. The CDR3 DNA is TGTGCCAGCAGCAACCCGGGACTAGCGGGAGGGCGAATCGCGCAGTATTTT.

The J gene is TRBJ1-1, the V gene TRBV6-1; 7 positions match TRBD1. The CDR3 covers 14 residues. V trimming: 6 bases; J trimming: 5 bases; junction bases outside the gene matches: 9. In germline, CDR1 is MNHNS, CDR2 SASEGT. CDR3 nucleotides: TGTGCCAGCAGCTTTGACAGGGTAGATACTGAAGCTTTCTTT. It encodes CASSFDRVDTEAFF.

CDR3 region: CASSPRQGASYEQYF. The CDR3 DNA sequence: TGTGCCAGCAGCCCAAGACAGGGGGCATCCTACGAGCAGTACTTC. The gene calls are TRBV4-2 and TRBJ2-7, with 10 bases identical to TRBD1. Per germline, CDR1 LGHNA and CDR2 YNFKEQ. The V gene end was trimmed by 4 bases and the J gene end by 1 base; junction bases not matched to a gene: 4. The CDR3 contains 15 residues.

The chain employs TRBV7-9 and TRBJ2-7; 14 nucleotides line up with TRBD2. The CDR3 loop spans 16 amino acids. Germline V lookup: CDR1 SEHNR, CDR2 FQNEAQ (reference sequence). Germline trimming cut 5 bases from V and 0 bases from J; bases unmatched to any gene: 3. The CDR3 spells CASSLGTSGSSYEQYF. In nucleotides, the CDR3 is TGTGCCAGCAGCCTGGGGACTAGCGGGAGCTCCTACGAGCAGTACTTC.

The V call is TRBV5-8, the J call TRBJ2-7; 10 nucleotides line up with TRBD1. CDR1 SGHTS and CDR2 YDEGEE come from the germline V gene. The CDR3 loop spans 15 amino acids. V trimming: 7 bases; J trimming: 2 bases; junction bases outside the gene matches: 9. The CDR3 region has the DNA TGTGCCAGCTCCGGGGACAGGGGCGACACCTACGAGCAGTACTTC. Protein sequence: CASSGDRGDTYEQYF.

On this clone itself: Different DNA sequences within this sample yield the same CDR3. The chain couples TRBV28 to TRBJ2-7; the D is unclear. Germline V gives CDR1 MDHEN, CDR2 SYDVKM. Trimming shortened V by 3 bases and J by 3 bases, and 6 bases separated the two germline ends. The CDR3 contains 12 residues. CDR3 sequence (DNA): TGTGCCAGCAGTTTTACAGACTACGAGCAGTACTTC. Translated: CASSFTDYEQYF.

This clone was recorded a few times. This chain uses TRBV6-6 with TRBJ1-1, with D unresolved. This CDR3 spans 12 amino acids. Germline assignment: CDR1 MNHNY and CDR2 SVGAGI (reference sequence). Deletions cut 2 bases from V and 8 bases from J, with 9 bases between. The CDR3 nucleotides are TGTGCCAGCAGTTACGGGCCGGCAGAAGCTTTCTTT. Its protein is CASSYGPAEAFF.